Here is one T cell receptor beta chain with its context. This entry is derived from a study of cytomegalovirus exposure and HLA in healthy donors. The study ran its PCR with 60 Vbeta and 13 Jbeta primers. Assay used: immunoSEQ multiplex PCR; TCRdb lists only in-frame clones, some missing. Of over 150,000 clones in the sample, around 74% were seen once. The CDR3 is 13 amino acids. Trimming cost V 5 bases and J 8 bases; bases outside gene matches: 6. The V gene's germline CDR1 is MNHEY and CDR2 SVGAGI. This sequence originates from a male donor in good health and CMV-seronegative. The sequenced sample consisted of PBMCs. The chain employs TRBV6-5 and TRBJ1-2; 9 positions match TRBD1. The chain's CDR3 is CASSPRDRVGYTF. CDR3 bases: TGTGCCAGCAGTCCCCGGGACAGGGTCGGCTACACCTTC.